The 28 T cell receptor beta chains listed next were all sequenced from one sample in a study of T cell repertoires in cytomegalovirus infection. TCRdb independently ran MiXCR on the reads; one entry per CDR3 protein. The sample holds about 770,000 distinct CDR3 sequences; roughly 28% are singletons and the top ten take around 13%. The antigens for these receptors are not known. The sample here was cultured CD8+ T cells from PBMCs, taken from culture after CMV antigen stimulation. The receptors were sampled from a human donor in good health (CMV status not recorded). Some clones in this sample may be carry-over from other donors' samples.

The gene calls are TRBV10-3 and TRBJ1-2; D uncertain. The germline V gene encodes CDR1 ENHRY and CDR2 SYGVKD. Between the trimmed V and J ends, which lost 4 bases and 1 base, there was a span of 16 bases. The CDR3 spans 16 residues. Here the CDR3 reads CAISVLRTDFNYGYTF. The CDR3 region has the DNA TGTGCCATCAGTGTCCTTAGGACCGATTTTAACTATGGCTACACCTTC.

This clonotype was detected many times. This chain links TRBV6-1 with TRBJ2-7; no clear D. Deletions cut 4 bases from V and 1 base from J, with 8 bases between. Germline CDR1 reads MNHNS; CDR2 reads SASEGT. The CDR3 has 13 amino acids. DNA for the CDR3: TGTGCCAGCAGTGGGACGGTATCCTACGAGCAGTACGTC. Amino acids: CASSGTVSYEQYV.

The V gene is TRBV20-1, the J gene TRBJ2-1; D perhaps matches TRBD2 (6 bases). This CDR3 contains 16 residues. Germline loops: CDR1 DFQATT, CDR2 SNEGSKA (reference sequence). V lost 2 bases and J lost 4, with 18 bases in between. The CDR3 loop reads CSARLEGLGSYNEQFF. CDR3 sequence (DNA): TGCAGTGCTAGACTTGAGGGACTTGGTAGTTACAATGAGCAGTTCTTC.

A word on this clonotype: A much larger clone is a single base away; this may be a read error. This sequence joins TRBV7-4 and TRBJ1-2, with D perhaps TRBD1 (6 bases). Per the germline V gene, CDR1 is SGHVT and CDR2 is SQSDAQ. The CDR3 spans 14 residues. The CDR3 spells CAGSTGQTNYGYTF. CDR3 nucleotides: TGTGCCGGCAGCACCGGACAGACCAACTATGGCTACACCTTC.

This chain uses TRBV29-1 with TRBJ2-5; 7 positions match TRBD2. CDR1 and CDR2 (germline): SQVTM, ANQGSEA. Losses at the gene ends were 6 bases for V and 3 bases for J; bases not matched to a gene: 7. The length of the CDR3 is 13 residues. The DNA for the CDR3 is TGCAGCGTCCGGGGGACTAACGAAGAGACCCAGTACTTC. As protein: CSVRGTNEETQYF.

CDR3 DNA: TGTGCCACCAGCAGAGAAGGACGGGGGGATTCACCCCTCCACTTT. Residues: CATSREGRGDSPLHF. This chain links TRBV15 with TRBJ1-6; possible D gene TRBD1, 5 bases. Trimming left V 0 bases short and J 8 bases short, with 11 bases between. This CDR3 comprises 15 residues. Germline lookup yields CDR1 LNHNV and CDR2 YYDKDF (reference sequence). The variable domain in full, with the rest retrieved from reference TRBV15 and TRBJ1-6, is DAMVIQNPRYQVTQFGKPVTLSCSQTLNHNVMYWYQQKSSQAPKLLFHYYDKDFNNEADTPDNFQSRRPNTSFCFLDIRSPGLGDTAMYLCATSREGRGDSPLHFGNGTRLTVT.

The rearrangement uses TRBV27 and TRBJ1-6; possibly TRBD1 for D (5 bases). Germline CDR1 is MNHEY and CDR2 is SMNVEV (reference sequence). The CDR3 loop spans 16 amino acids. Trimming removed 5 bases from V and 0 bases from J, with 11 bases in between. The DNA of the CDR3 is TGTGCCAGCAGTGGGACGCCTAGCTCCTATAATTCACCCCTCCACTTT. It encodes CASSGTPSSYNSPLHF.

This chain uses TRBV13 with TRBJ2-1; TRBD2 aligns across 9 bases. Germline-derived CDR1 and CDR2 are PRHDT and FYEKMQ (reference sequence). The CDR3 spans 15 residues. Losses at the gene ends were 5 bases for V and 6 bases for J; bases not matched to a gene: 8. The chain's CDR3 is CASSARAGGPNEQFF. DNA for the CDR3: TGTGCCAGCAGCGCCAGAGCGGGGGGTCCCAATGAGCAGTTCTTC.

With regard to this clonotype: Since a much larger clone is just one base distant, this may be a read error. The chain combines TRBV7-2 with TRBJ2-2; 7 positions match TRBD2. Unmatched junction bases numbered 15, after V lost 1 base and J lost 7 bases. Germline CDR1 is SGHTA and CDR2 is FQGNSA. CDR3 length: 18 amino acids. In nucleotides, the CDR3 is TGTGCCAGCAGCTTAGATCCGGCCGGCGGGGGAGTATTCGGGGAGCTGTTTTTT. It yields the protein CASSLDPAGGGVFGELFF. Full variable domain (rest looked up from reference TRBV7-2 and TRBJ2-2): GAGVSQSPSNKVTEKGKDVELRCDPISGHTALYWYRQSLGQGLEFLIYFQGNSAPDKSGLPSDRFSAERTGGSVSTLTIQRTQQEDSAVYLCASSLDPAGGGVFGELFFGEGSRLTVL.

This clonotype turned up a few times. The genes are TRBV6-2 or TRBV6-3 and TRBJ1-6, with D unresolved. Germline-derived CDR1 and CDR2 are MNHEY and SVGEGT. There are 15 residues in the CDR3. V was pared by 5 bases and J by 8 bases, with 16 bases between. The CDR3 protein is CASSPWSGFDSPLHF. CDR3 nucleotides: TGTGCCAGCAGTCCGTGGTCAGGATTCGATTCACCCCTCCACTTT.

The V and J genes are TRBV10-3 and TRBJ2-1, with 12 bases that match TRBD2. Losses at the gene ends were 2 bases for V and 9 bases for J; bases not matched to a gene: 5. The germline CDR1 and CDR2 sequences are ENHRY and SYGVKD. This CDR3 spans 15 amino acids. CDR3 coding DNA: TGTGCCATCAGTGAGCCTAGCGGGGGGGCCACTGAGCAGTTCTTC. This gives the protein CAISEPSGGATEQFF.

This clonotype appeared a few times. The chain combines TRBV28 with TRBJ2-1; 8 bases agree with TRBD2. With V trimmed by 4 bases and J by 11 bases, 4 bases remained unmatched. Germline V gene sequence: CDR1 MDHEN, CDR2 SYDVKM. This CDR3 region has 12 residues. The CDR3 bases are TGTGCCAGCAGTTCGACTAGCGACCAGCAGTTCTTC. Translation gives CASSSTSDQQFF.

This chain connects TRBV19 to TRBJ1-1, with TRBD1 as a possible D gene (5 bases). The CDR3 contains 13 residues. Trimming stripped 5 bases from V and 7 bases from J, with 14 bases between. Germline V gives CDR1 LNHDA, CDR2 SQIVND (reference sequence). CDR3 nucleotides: TGTGCCAGTAGTTCCGGGGCGGCTGGTGAAGCTTTCTTT. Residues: CASSSGAAGEAFF.

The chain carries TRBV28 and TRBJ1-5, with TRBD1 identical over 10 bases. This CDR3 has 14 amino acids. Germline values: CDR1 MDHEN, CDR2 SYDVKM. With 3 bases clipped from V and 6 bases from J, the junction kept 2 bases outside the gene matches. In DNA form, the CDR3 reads TGTGCCAGCAGTTTGAGACAGGGGGCTCAGCCCCAGCATTTT. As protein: CASSLRQGAQPQHF.

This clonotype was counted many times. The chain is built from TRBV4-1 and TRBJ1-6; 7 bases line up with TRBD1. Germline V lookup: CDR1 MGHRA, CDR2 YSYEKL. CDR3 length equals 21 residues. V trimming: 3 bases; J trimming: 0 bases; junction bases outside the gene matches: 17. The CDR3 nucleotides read TGCGCCAGCAGCCACAGAATTGACAGGGTGGGGAAGAGCTCCTATAATTCACCCCTCCACTTT. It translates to CASSHRIDRVGKSSYNSPLHF.

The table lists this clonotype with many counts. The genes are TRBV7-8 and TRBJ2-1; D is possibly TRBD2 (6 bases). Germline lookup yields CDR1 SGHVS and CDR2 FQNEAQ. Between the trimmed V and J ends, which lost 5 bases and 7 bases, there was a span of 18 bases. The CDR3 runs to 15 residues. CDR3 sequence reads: CASSPVPPGRNEQFF. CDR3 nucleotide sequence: TGTGCCAGCAGCCCAGTCCCCCCCGGGAGAAATGAGCAGTTCTTC. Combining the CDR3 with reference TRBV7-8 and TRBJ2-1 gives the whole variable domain GAGVSQSPRYKVAKRGQDVALRCDPISGHVSLFWYQQALGQGPEFLTYFQNEAQLDKSGLPSDRFFAERPEGSVSTLKIQRTQQEDSAVYLCASSPVPPGRNEQFFGPGTRLTVL.

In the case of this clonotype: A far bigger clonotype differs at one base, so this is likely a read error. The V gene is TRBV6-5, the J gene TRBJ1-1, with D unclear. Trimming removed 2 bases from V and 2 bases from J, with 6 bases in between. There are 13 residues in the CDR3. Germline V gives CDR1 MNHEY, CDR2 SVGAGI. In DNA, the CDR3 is TGTGCCAGCAGTTACGGGTTTAACACTGAAGCTTTCTTT. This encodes CASSYGFNTEAFF.

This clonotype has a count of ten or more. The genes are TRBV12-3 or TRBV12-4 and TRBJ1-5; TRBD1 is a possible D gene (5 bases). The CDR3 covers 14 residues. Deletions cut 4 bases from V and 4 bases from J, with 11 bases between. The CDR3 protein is CASSSDRTNQPQHF. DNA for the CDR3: TGTGCCAGCAGTTCCGACAGAACAAATCAGCCCCAGCATTTT.

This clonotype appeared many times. As DNA, the CDR3 is TGTGCCAGCAGCTCCCGGGACTATGACACAGATACGCAGTATTTT. This translates into CASSSRDYDTDTQYF. This sequence joins TRBV7-2 and TRBJ2-3; 7 bases are a match to TRBD2. V dropped 4 bases and J dropped 2; count of bases not matched to a gene: 6. The CDR3 totals 15 residues. Germline CDR1 and CDR2: SGHTA and FQGNSA.

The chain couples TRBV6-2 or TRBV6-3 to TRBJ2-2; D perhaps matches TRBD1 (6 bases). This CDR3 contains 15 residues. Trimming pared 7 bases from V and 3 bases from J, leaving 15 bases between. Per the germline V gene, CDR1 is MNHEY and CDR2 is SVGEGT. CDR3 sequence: CASTLPGHYTGELFF. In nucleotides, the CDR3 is TGTGCCAGCACCCTCCCGGGACACTACACCGGGGAGCTGTTTTTT.

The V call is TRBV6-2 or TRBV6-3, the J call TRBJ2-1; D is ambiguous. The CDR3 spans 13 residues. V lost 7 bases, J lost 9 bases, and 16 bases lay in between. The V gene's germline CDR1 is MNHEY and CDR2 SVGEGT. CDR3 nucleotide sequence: TGTGCCAGCACCCACGTGAGCTGGGGTGAGCAGTTCTTC. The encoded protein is CASTHVSWGEQFF.

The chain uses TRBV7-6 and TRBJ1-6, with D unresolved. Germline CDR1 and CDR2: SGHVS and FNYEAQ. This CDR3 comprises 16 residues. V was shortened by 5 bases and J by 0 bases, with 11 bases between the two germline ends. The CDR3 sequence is CASSPTPLSYNSPLHF. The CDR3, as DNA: TGTGCCAGCAGCCCGACACCTCTCTCCTATAATTCACCCCTCCACTTT.

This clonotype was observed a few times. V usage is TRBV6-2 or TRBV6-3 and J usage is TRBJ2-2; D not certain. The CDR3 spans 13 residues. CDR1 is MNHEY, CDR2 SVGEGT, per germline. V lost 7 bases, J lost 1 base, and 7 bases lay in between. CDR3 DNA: TGTGCCAGCACAACTAAGAACACCGGGGAGCTGTTTTTT. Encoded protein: CASTTKNTGELFF.

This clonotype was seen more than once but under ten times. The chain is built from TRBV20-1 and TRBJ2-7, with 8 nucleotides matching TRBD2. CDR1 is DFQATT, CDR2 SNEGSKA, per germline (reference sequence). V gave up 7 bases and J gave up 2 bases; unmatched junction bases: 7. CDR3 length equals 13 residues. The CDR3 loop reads CSGTGGATYEQYF. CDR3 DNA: TGCAGTGGGACGGGGGGGGCGACCTACGAGCAGTACTTC.

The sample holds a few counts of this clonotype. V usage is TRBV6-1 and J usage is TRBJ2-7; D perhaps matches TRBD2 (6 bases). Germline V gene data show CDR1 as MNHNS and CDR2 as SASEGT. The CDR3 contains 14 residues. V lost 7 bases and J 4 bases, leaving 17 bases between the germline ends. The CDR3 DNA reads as TGTGCCAGCAAAGTGTGGGGGGAAGGGTACGAGCAGTACTTC. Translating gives CASKVWGEGYEQYF.

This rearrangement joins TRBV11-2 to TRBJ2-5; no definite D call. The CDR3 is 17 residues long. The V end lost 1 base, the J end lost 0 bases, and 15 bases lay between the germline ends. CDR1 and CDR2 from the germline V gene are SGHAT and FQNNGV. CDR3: CASSLGHRNAYQETQYF. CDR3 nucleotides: TGTGCCAGCAGCTTAGGTCATAGAAATGCCTACCAAGAGACCCAGTACTTC.

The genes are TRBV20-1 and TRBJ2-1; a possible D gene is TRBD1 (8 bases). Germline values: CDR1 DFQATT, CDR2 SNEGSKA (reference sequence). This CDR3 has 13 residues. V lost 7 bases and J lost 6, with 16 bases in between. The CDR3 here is CSVQGGSVNEQFF. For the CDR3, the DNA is TGCAGTGTACAGGGGGGGTCCGTCAATGAGCAGTTCTTC.

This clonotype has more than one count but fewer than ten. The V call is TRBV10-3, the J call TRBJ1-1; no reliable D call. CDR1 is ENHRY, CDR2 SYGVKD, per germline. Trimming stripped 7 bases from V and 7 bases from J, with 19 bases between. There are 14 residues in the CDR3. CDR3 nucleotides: TGTGCCATCACCACCCAGCTCCCTGGAGTTGAAGCTTTCTTT. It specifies CAITTQLPGVEAFF.